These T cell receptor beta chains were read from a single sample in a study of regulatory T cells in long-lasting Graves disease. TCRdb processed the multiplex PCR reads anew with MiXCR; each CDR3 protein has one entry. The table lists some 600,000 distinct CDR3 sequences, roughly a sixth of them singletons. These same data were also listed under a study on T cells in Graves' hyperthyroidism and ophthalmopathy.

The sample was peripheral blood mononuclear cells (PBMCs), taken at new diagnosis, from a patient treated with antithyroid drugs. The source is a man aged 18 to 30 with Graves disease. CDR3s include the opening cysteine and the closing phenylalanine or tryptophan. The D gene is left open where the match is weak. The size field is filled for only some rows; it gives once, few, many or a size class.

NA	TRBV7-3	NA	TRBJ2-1	CASSLTDRHPYNEQFF	TGTGCCAGCAGCTTAACCGATCGGCACCCCTACAATGAGCAGTTCTTC
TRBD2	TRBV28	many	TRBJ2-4	CASSPGATSGRAGDIQYF	TGTGCCAGCAGCCCAGGGGCGACTAGCGGGAGGGCAGGGGACATTCAGTACTTC
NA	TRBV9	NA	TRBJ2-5	CASSVSEGSTETQYF	TGTGCCAGCAGCGTAAGCGAGGGTTCCACGGAGACCCAGTACTTC
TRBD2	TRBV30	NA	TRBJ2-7	CASTATSGSFYEQYF	TGTGCCAGTACCGCTACTAGCGGGAGTTTCTACGAGCAGTACTTC
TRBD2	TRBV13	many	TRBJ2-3	CASSPGLAGTPTDTQYF	TGTGCCAGCAGTCCTGGACTAGCGGGAACGCCCACAGATACGCAGTATTTT
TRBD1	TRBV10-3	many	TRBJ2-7	CAISLPGQGYEQYF	TGTGCCATCAGCTTACCGGGACAGGGGTACGAGCAGTACTTC
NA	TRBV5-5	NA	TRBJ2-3	CASGTAGSTDTQYF	TGTGCCAGCGGGACCGCGGGAAGCACAGATACGCAGTATTTT
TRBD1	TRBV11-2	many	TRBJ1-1	CASSPDRASNTEAFF	TGTGCCAGCAGCCCTGACAGGGCCTCCAACACTGAAGCTTTCTTT
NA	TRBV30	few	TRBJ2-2	CAWDGGLRADGELFF	TGTGCCTGGGACGGCGGGTTGAGGGCAGACGGGGAGCTGTTTTTT
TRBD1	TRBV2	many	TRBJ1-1	CASSTRQGNTEAFF	TGTGCCAGCAGTACCAGACAGGGGAACACTGAAGCTTTCTTT
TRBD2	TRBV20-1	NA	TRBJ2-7	CSAQFTSGRTYEQYF	TGCAGTGCGCAGTTCACTAGCGGGAGGACCTACGAGCAGTACTTC
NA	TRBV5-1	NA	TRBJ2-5	CASSRRQTSSTEETQYF	TGCGCCAGCAGCCGGAGACAGACTAGTAGCACCGAAGAGACCCAGTACTTC
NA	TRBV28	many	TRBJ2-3	CASTALDHAQYF	TGTGCCAGCACTGCTCTAGATCATGCGCAGTATTTT
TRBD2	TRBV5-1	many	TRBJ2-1	CASTGLAGEPRSEQFF	TGCGCCAGCACCGGACTAGCGGGAGAACCCCGCTCGGAGCAGTTCTTC
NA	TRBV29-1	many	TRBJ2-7	CSVVGPKGWSYEQYF	TGCAGCGTTGTGGGACCCAAGGGCTGGTCCTACGAGCAGTACTTC
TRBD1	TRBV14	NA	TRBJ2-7	CASSPLAGTGGYEQYF	TGTGCCAGCAGCCCCCTCGCGGGGACAGGGGGTTACGAGCAGTACTTC
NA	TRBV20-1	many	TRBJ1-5	CSAHQEGHNQPQHF	TGCAGTGCTCATCAGGAGGGGCACAATCAGCCCCAGCATTTT
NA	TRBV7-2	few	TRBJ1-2	CASSLGGPGWTF	TGTGCCAGCAGTCTGGGCGGACCAGGGTGGACCTTC
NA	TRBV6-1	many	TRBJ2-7	CASSIVTYEQYF	TGTGCCAGCAGTATAGTAACCTACGAGCAGTACTTC
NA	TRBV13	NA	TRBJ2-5	CASSSAPPTTRRETQYF	TGTGCCAGCAGTTCCGCCCCCCCGACGACCAGGCGCGAGACCCAGTACTTC
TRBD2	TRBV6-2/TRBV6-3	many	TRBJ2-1	CASSSGLAGGDGDNEQFF	TGTGCCAGCAGTTCGGGACTAGCGGGAGGGGACGGGGACAATGAGCAGTTCTTC
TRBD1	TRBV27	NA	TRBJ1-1	CASSSIRQGLRSEAFF	TGTGCCAGCAGTTCCATACGACAGGGACTTCGCAGTGAAGCTTTCTTT
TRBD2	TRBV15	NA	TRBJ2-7	CAIEGLAGREQYF	TGTGCCATCGAAGGACTAGCCGGCCGCGAGCAGTACTTC
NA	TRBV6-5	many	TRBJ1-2	CASSYNPVEGGGYTF	TGTGCCAGCAGTTACAACCCGGTAGAGGGTGGGGGCTACACCTTC
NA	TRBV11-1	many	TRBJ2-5	CASTLFGGEETQYF	TGTGCCAGCACCCTGTTTGGAGGAGAAGAGACCCAGTACTTC
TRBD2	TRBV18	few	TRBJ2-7	CASSPLPGLSGRNYEQYF	TGTGCCAGCTCACCCCTCCCGGGACTATCGGGAAGAAACTACGAGCAGTACTTC
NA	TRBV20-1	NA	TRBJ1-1	CRGEQGHSEAFF	TGCAGGGGCGAACAGGGTCATTCTGAAGCTTTCTTT
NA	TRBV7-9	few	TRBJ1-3	CASSGNTIYF	TGTGCCAGCAGCGGAAACACCATATATTTT
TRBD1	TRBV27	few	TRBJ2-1	CASSLRRDRAYNEQFF	TGTGCCAGCAGTTTACGCCGGGACAGAGCTTACAATGAGCAGTTCTTC